Below are 20 T cell receptor beta chains sequenced from a single sample in a study of blood T cell repertoires in COVID-19. Assay: immunoSEQ multiplex PCR; the TCRdb copy retains only in-frame clones and omits some. The table lists about 200,000 clones, around 83% of them singletons. The sample comprised peripheral blood. The receptors originated from a woman aged 80 or older with acute or convalescent COVID-19.

This clone came up a few times. The chain combines TRBV6-5 with TRBJ2-7, with 12 bases aligning to TRBD2. CDR3 length: 15 residues. The V gene end was trimmed by 6 bases and the J gene end by 5 bases; junction bases not matched to a gene: 8. Germline V gene data show CDR1 as MNHEY and CDR2 as SVGAGI. DNA of the CDR3: TGTGCCAGCAGCTCACGACTAGCGGGAGAGGACGAGCAGTACTTC. Translating gives CASSSRLAGEDEQYF.

The chain carries TRBV19 and TRBJ2-1; TRBD2 agrees at 7 bases. Germline values: CDR1 LNHDA, CDR2 SQIVND (reference sequence). Losses at the gene ends were 5 bases for V and 4 bases for J; bases not matched to a gene: 5. CDR3 length: 14 amino acids. In DNA, the CDR3 is TGTGCCAGTAGTTGGCAGGGAGGGTACAATGAGCAGTTCTTC. Its protein is CASSWQGGYNEQFF.

The chain couples TRBV7-9 to TRBJ2-1; 11 nucleotides agree with TRBD2. Germline trimming cut 5 bases from V and 6 bases from J; bases unmatched to any gene: 3. Germline-derived CDR1 and CDR2 are SEHNR and FQNEAQ (reference sequence). This CDR3 contains 14 residues. The CDR3, as DNA: TGTGCCAGCAGCCCGGGGACTAGCGGCAATGAGCAGTTCTTC. Translating gives CASSPGTSGNEQFF.

The chain employs TRBV19 and TRBJ1-4; D is perhaps TRBD1 (5 bases). V gave up 6 bases and J gave up 5 bases, with 16 bases separating them. Germline lookup yields CDR1 LNHDA and CDR2 SQIVND (reference sequence). The CDR3 totals 15 residues. DNA of the CDR3: TGTGCCAGTAGCCCGGGGCCGGGGGTCAATGAAAAACTGTTTTTT. This gives the protein CASSPGPGVNEKLFF.

This rearrangement joins TRBV27 to TRBJ2-2; a weak D match, TRBD2 (5 bases). Germline assignment: CDR1 MNHEY and CDR2 SMNVEV (reference sequence). The CDR3 has 15 residues. V was pared by 4 bases and J by 0 bases, with 9 bases between. This CDR3 is CASSSRRTNTGELFF. CDR3 in DNA: TGTGCCAGCAGTTCCAGGAGGACGAACACCGGGGAGCTGTTTTTT.

The chain joins TRBV18 to TRBJ2-3, with 10 positions matching TRBD1. The ends lost 3 bases at V and 5 bases at J; junction bases unmatched: 11. CDR1 and CDR2 (germline): KGHSH, LQKENI. The CDR3 covers 17 residues. DNA of the CDR3: TGTGCCAGCTCACCGCGACCGGGACAGGGGTTATTAGATACGCAGTATTTT. Translated, it gives CASSPRPGQGLLDTQYF.

The CDR3 DNA sequence: TGTGCCACTGAGAGGGGGAGGGGCACAGATACGCAGTATTTT. This gives the protein CATERGRGTDTQYF. V gene TRBV3-1 (or the pseudogene TRBV3-2) combines with J gene TRBJ2-3, with a possible D match to TRBD2 (7 bases). The CDR3 runs to 14 residues. The germline V and J ends were trimmed by 10 bases and 1 base, with 15 bases remaining between them. The germline gives CDR1 LGHDT, CDR2 YNNKEL (reference sequence).

In this sample, this clone turned up a few times. The CDR3, as DNA: TGTGCCAGCAGTTACCGGCAGGATAGCAATCAGCCCCAGCATTTT. It codes for CASSYRQDSNQPQHF. The rearrangement uses TRBV6-2 or TRBV6-3 and TRBJ1-5, with D unclear. CDR1 is MNHEY and CDR2 is SVGEGT in the germline V gene. V was cut by 2 bases and J by 0 bases, with 8 bases left in between. CDR3 size: 15 residues.

The V call is TRBV3-1 (or the pseudogene TRBV3-2), the J call TRBJ2-7; D uncertain. Trimming pared 3 bases from V and 2 bases from J, leaving 8 bases between. Germline CDR1 and CDR2: LGHDT and YNNKEL (reference sequence). This CDR3 contains 13 residues. Here the CDR3 reads CASSHVITYEQYF. Written as DNA, the CDR3 is TGTGCCAGCAGCCACGTTATTACCTACGAGCAGTACTTC.

This chain joins TRBV5-1 and TRBJ2-1, with D possibly being TRBD1 (6 bases). CDR3 length: 14 residues. CDR1 is SGHRS, CDR2 YFSETQ, per germline. The V and J ends lost 7 bases and 4 bases respectively, with 15 bases between them. The CDR3 loop is CASGVGQPYNEQFF. CDR3 bases: TGCGCCAGCGGCGTAGGACAGCCATACAATGAGCAGTTCTTC.

The chain has TRBV4-1 and TRBJ1-2, with 10 bases identical to TRBD1. Germline trimming cut 4 bases from V and 0 bases from J; bases unmatched to any gene: 2. From germline, CDR1 is MGHRA and CDR2 YSYEKL. The CDR3 consists of 15 residues. The CDR3 nucleotides are TGCGCCAGCAGCCGGGGACAGGGGTCTAACTATGGCTACACCTTC. This translates into CASSRGQGSNYGYTF.

The V and J genes are TRBV6-2 or TRBV6-3 and TRBJ2-5; tentatively, D is TRBD2 (6 bases). V was shortened by 6 bases and J by 5 bases, with 19 bases between the two germline ends. The CDR3 totals 15 residues. The germline V gene has CDR1 MNHEY and CDR2 SVGEGT. The CDR3 reads CASSPQGLTWETQYF. CDR3 sequence (DNA): TGTGCCAGCAGCCCTCAGGGACTCACTTGGGAGACCCAGTACTTC.

The V and J genes are TRBV15 and TRBJ1-4; TRBD1 might be the D (5 bases). CDR3 length equals 12 residues. Germline V gives CDR1 LNHNV, CDR2 YYDKDF (reference sequence). V was trimmed by 6 bases and J by 12 bases, leaving 14 bases between them. The CDR3 is CATSDRDSELFF. The CDR3 DNA is TGTGCCACCAGTGACCGGGACTCAGAACTGTTTTTT.

The chain combines TRBV5-1 with TRBJ2-1; D may be TRBD2 (6 bases). The V gene lost 4 bases and the J gene lost 1 base, with 12 bases spanning the gap. From germline, CDR1 is SGHRS and CDR2 YFSETQ. CDR3 length equals 15 residues. The CDR3 sequence is CASSASSGSYNEQFF. Written as DNA, the CDR3 is TGCGCCAGCAGCGCGAGTAGCGGATCCTACAATGAGCAGTTCTTC.

This chain connects TRBV28 to TRBJ2-7, with 7 bases that match TRBD1. Germline V lookup: CDR1 MDHEN, CDR2 SYDVKM. CDR3 size: 11 residues. The V gene end was trimmed by 6 bases and the J gene end by 9 bases; junction bases not matched to a gene: 5. CDR3 region: CASRNRGPQYF. The CDR3, as DNA: TGTGCCAGCAGGAACAGGGGCCCGCAGTACTTC.

This chain joins TRBV4-2 and TRBJ1-2; D is unclear. The ends were cut back, 0 bases at V and 0 bases at J, with 8 bases in the middle. Germline V gene lookup returns CDR1 LGHNA and CDR2 YNFKEQ. This CDR3 is built from 15 residues. CDR3 amino acids: CASSQDRTANYGYTF. CDR3 DNA: TGTGCCAGCAGCCAAGATCGTACAGCTAACTATGGCTACACCTTC.

The gene calls are TRBV5-1 and TRBJ2-7, with TRBD2 identical over 9 bases. The CDR3 has 15 amino acids. The junction had 7 bases not matched to a gene; V was cut back by 1 base and J by 5 bases. Germline V gene lookup returns CDR1 SGHRS and CDR2 YFSETQ. The CDR3 protein is CASSLFSGSMNEQYF. The CDR3 nucleotides are TGCGCCAGCAGCTTGTTTAGCGGGAGCATGAACGAGCAGTACTTC. The full variable domain, with the rest looked up from reference TRBV5-1 and TRBJ2-7, is KAGVTQTPRYLIKTRGQQVTLSCSPISGHRSVSWYQQTPGQGLQFLFEYFSETQRNKGNFPGRFSGRQFSNSRSEMNVSTLELGDSALYLCASSLFSGSMNEQYFGPGTRLTVT.

The chain recombines TRBV9 with TRBJ1-2, with D possibly matching TRBD1 (6 bases). Germline V gives CDR1 SGDLS, CDR2 YYNGEE. V lost 0 bases, J lost 4 bases, and 7 bases lay in between. The CDR3 totals 13 residues. For the CDR3, the DNA is TGTGCCAGCAGCGTAGACAGGGCCTATGGCTACACCTTC. Its translation: CASSVDRAYGYTF.

The chain couples TRBV3-1 (or the pseudogene TRBV3-2) to TRBJ2-3; 9 bases are shared with TRBD2. Germline V gene lookup returns CDR1 LGHDT and CDR2 YNNKEL (reference sequence). This CDR3 region has 15 residues. V trimming: 3 bases; J trimming: 2 bases; junction bases outside the gene matches: 3. This CDR3 is CASSHGTSTTDTQYF. CDR3 coding DNA: TGTGCCAGCAGCCACGGGACTAGCACCACAGATACGCAGTATTTT.

In this sample, this clone turned up a few times. The chain recombines TRBV12-5 with TRBJ1-4; possible D gene TRBD1, 5 bases. The CDR3 consists of 15 residues. The ends were cut back, 3 bases at V and 6 bases at J, with 14 bases in the middle. Germline CDR1 reads LGHNT; CDR2 reads FRNRAP. In DNA, the CDR3 is TGTGCTAGTGGTTTACCTAATACAGGAGATGAAAAACTGTTTTTT. It encodes CASGLPNTGDEKLFF.